This T cell receptor beta chain was recorded in a study of response to subunit inactivated influenza vaccine. General observations from the study: Seasonal influenza vaccination, on each occasion, was suggested by the authors to recruit few new T cells.

The sample holds a few counts of this clonotype. Its antigen is currently unknown. Germline values: CDR1 ENHRY, CDR2 SYGVKD. V was pared by 0 bases and J by 7 bases, with 7 bases between. This CDR3 has 12 amino acids. TCRdb reprocessed the RT-PCR reads via MiXCR and lists one record per CDR3 protein. The sample contains under 550,000 distinct CDR3 sequences, about 7.2% of which appear only once. The chain couples TRBV10-3 to TRBJ2-7; D unclear. This material consisted of PBMCs from blood, taken less than 30 months after vaccination. The receptor was derived from a man between 50 and 70 years old who received an inactivated influenza vaccine. CDR3 in DNA: TGTGCCATCAGTGAGTCAGTTGGGGAGCAGTACTTC. This gives the protein CAISESVGEQYF.